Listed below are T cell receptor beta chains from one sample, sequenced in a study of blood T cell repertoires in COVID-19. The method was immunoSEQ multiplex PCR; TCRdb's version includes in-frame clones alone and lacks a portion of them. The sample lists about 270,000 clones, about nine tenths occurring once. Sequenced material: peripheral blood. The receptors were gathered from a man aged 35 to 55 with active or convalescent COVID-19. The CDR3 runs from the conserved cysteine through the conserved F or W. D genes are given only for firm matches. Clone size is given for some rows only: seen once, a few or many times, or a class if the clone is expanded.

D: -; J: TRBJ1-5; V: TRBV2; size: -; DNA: TGTGCCAGCAACCCAGGGGCGAGCAATCAGCCCCAGCATTTT; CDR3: CASNPGASNQPQHF
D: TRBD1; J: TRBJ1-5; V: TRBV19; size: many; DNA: TGTGCCAGTAAGAAGGGACAGGGTCTTCAGCCCCAGCATTTT; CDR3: CASKKGQGLQPQHF
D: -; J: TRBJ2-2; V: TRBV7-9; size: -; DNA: TGTGCCAGCAGCTTACTAGATTTAGCCGGGGAGCTGTTTTTT; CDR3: CASSLLDLAGELFF
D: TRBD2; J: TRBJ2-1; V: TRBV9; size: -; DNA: TGTGCCAGCAGCGGCCGGACTAGCGGGAGCAATGAGCAGTTCTTC; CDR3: CASSGRTSGSNEQFF
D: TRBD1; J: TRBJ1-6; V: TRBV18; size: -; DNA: TGTGCCAGCTCACCAACCTGGACAGGGCGTAACTCCTATAATTCACCCCTCCACTTT; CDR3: CASSPTWTGRNSYNSPLHF
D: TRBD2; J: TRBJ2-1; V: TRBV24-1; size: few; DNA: TGTGCCACCAGTGATGATCGGACTAGCGGGACGACCAATGAGCAGTTCTTC; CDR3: CATSDDRTSGTTNEQFF
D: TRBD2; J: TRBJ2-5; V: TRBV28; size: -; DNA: TGTGCCAGCACAGGCGGGGGGCCAGAGACCCAGTACTTC; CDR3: CASTGGGPETQYF
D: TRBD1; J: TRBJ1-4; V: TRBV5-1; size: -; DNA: TGCGCCAGCAGCCGGGACAGACAAGGAGGGAATGAAAAACTGTTTTTT; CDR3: CASSRDRQGGNEKLFF
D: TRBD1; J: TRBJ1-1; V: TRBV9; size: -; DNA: TGTGCCAGCAGCTCGCCTACAGGGGAAGGGAACACTGAAGCTTTCTTT; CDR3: CASSSPTGEGNTEAFF
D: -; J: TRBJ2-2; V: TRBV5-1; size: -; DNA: TGCGCCAGCAGCCCTAGCTCAGGGAACACCGGGGAGCTGTTTTTT; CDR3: CASSPSSGNTGELFF
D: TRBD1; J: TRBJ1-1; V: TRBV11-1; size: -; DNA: TGTGCCAGCAGCGTGTTGACAGGGGAGGGGAACACTGAAGCTTTCTTT; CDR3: CASSVLTGEGNTEAFF
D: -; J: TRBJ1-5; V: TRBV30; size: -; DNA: TGTGCCTGGAGCCGGGGGGCGCTTCAGCCCCAGCATTTT; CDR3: CAWSRGALQPQHF
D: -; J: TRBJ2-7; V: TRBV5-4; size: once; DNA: TGTGCCAGCAGCAACGGTGAGGAGCAGTACTTC; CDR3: CASSNGEEQYF
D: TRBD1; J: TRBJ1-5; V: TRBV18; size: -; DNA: TGTGCCAGCTCACCCGGGGACAGGGATCAGCCCCAGCATTTT; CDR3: CASSPGDRDQPQHF
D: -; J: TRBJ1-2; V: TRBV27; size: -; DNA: TGTGCCAGCAGTTTCCGCGGTGCAGGGTATGGCTACACCTTC; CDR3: CASSFRGAGYGYTF
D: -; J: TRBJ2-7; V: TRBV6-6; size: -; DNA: TGTGCCAGCAGCCCCTCAGGAGGGGCGTTCTACGAGCAGTACTTC; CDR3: CASSPSGGAFYEQYF
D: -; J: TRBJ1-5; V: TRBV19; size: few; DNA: TGTGCCAGTAGTCTAGGACAGTTTGGGATAAGTCAGCCCCAGCATTTT; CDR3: CASSLGQFGISQPQHF
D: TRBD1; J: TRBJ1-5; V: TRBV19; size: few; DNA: TGTGCCAGTAAACCTGTGGACAGGAAGAATCAGCCCCAGCATTTT; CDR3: CASKPVDRKNQPQHF
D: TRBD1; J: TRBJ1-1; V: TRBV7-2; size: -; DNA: TGTGCCAGCAGCCGACAGGGTTACACTGAAGCTTTCTTT; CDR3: CASSRQGYTEAFF
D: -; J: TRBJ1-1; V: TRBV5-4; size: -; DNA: TGTGCCAGCAGCCCCGGACAGAACACTGAAGCTTTCTTT; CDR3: CASSPGQNTEAFF
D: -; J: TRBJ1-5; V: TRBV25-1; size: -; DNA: TGTGCCAGCAGTCCTAGGGGGGGGCCCGCCGGCAATCAGCCCCAGCATTTT; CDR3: CASSPRGGPAGNQPQHF
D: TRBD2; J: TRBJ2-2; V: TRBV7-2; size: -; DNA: TGTGCCAGCAGCTTCTGGGAGGGGACCGGGGAGCTGTTTTTT; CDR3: CASSFWEGTGELFF
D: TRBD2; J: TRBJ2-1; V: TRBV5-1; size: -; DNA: TGCGCCAGCAGCGGCGGGACTACCTACAATGAGCAGTTCTTC; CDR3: CASSGGTTYNEQFF
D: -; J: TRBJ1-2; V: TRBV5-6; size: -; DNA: TGTGCCAGCAGCTCCAGGGTCTTGAGTCATGGCTACACCTTC; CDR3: CASSSRVLSHGYTF
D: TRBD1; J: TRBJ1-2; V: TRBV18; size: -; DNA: TGTGCCAGCTCCCAGGGGGCGTTCGATGGCTACACCTTC; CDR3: CASSQGAFDGYTF
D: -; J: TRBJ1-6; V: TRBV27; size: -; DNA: TGTGCCAGCACAGGGCCGTTTAATTCACCCCTCCACTTT; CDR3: CASTGPFNSPLHF
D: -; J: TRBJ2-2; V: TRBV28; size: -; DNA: TGTGCCAGCACCACATATTCGACAGGCGCGAACACCGGGGAGCTGTTTTTT; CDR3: CASTTYSTGANTGELFF
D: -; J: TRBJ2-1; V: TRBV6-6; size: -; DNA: TGTGCCAGCAGTTACTCTAACAGGTACAATGAGCAGTTCTTC; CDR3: CASSYSNRYNEQFF
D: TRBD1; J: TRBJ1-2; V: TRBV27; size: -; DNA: TGTGCCAGCAGTTTGACTCCGGGACAGGGAACTAATGGCTACACCTTC; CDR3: CASSLTPGQGTNGYTF
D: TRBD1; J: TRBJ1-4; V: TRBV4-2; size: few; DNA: TGTGCCAGCAGCGGGGGACAGGGGGCTAATGAAAAACTGTTTTTT; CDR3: CASSGGQGANEKLFF
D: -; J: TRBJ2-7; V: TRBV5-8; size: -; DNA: TGTGCCAGCAGCCCGTGGCAGGTTACCACCTACGAGCAGTACTTC; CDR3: CASSPWQVTTYEQYF
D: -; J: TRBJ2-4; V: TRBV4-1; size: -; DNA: TGCGCCAGCAGCCAAGAGGGTAGCACGGTAGCCAAAAACATTCAGTACTTC; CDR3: CASSQEGSTVAKNIQYF
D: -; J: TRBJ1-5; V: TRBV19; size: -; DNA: TGTGCCTCCTACTCCAGGGTGGGCAGTCAGCCCCAGCATTTT; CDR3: CASYSRVGSQPQHF
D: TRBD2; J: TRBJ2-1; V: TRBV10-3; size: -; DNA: TGTGCCGCCTTGCCGGAAGCGGGGTCCCGCGGCAATGAGCAGTTCTTC; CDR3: CAALPEAGSRGNEQFF
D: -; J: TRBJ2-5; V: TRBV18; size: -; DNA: TGTGCCAGCTCACGAATCGGGGGGCGCGAGGAAGAGACCCAGTACTTC; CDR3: CASSRIGGREEETQYF
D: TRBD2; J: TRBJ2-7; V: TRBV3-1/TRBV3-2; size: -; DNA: TGTGCCAGCAGCCAAGCCGGGACTACCTACGAGCAGTACTTC; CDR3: CASSQAGTTYEQYF
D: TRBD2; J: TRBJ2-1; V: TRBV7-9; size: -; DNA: TGTGCCAGCAGCTTAGTCCGACTAGCGGGAGGGGGCTCCTACAATGAGCAGTTCTTC; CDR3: CASSLVRLAGGGSYNEQFF
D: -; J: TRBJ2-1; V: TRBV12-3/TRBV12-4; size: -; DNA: TGTGCCAGCAAGGCAGGGGTGATTGGTGAGCAGTTCTTC; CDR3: CASKAGVIGEQFF
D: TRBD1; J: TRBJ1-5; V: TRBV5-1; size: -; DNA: TGCGCCAGCAGCAGAACAGGGGAGCGAGGACAGCCCCAGCATTTT; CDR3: CASSRTGERGQPQHF
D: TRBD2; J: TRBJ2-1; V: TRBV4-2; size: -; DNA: TGTGCCAGCAGCCAAGATTTTTCAGCGGGGGGGCCAGTCGATGAGCAGTTCTTC; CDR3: CASSQDFSAGGPVDEQFF
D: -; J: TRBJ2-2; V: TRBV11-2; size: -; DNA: TGTGCCAGCAGCCCCCTCCGAGGTGCCGGGGAGCTGTTTTTT; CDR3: CASSPLRGAGELFF
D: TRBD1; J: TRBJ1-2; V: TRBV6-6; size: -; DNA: TGTGCCAGCAGTTTGGGACAGGATAGCTATGGCTACACCTTC; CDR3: CASSLGQDSYGYTF
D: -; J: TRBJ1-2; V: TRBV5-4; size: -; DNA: TGTGCCAGCAGCTCGGGACTCAGGGTTGGCTACACCTTC; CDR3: CASSSGLRVGYTF
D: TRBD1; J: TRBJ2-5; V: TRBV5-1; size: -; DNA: TGCGCCAGCAGCTTGGCCACATCCCCAGGGGGCGCAGAGACCCAGTACTTC; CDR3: CASSLATSPGGAETQYF
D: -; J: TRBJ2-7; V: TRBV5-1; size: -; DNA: TGCGCCAGCAGCTTGGGCGGGTTCTACGAGCAGTACTTC; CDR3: CASSLGGFYEQYF
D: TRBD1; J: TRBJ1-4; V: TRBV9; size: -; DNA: TGTGCCAGCAGCGTATCTGGACAGGGGTTGACTAATGAAAAACTGTTTTTT; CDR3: CASSVSGQGLTNEKLFF